Shown below are 23 T cell receptor beta chains from a single sample sequenced in a study of shared clonotypes between healthy human individuals. Produced via immunoSEQ multiplex PCR; TCRdb's table is partial and in-frame only. The sample has under 850,000 clones; roughly 72% are singletons. The material sequenced was memory CD4+ T cells sorted from blood. The subset here: CD45RA-negative fraction. These receptor sequences come from a woman aged 25-40 years in good health.

This chain joins TRBV18 and TRBJ1-5; D ambiguous. The CDR3 contains 14 residues. Germline CDR1 reads KGHSH; CDR2 reads LQKENI. The V and J ends lost 5 bases and 0 bases respectively, with 8 bases between them. The CDR3 protein is CASSIRDSNQPQHF. DNA of the CDR3: TGTGCCAGCTCAATAAGGGATAGCAATCAGCCCCAGCATTTT.

The chain employs TRBV28 and TRBJ2-7, with D perhaps assigned TRBD1 or TRBD2 (6 bases each). The CDR3 length is 19 residues. V lost 1 base, J lost 0 bases, and 22 bases lay in between. The V gene's germline CDR1 is MDHEN and CDR2 SYDVKM. CDR3 DNA: TGTGCCAGCAGTTTATCCAAGTTCCCCGGGGGCACTATCTCCTACGAGCAGTACTTC. The encoded protein is CASSLSKFPGGTISYEQYF.

The rearrangement joins TRBV27 to TRBJ1-1, with a possible D match to TRBD1 (5 bases). Trimming shortened V by 6 bases and J by 2 bases, and 10 bases separated the two germline ends. Per germline, CDR1 MNHEY and CDR2 SMNVEV (reference sequence). The CDR3 spans 13 residues. The CDR3 here is CASSRTFNTEAFF. As DNA, the CDR3 is TGTGCCAGCAGCCGGACATTTAACACTGAAGCTTTCTTT.

There are a few counts of this clone. CDR3 sequence: CASSLQMLNTEAFF. The CDR3 nucleotides read TGTGCCAGCAGTTTACAAATGTTGAACACTGAAGCTTTCTTT. This rearrangement joins TRBV7-9 to TRBJ1-1; D is unclear. Germline assignment: CDR1 SEHNR and CDR2 FQNEAQ (reference sequence). The length of the CDR3 is 14 residues. Trimming shortened V by 6 bases and J by 0 bases, and 11 bases separated the two germline ends.

The chain is built from TRBV4-2 and TRBJ2-1, with D possibly matching TRBD2 (5 bases). The CDR3 is 16 amino acids. CDR1 and CDR2 from the germline V gene are LGHNA and YNFKEQ. Trimming stripped 0 bases from V and 3 bases from J, with 12 bases between. CDR3 bases: TGTGCCAGCAGCCAAGAGGTCGTAGCGAGCTACAATGAGCAGTTCTTC. This sequence encodes CASSQEVVASYNEQFF.

The V and J genes are TRBV10-3 and TRBJ2-7; 10 bases agree with TRBD1. The CDR3 has 14 amino acids. Germline trimming cut 6 bases from V and 7 bases from J; bases unmatched to any gene: 9. Germline loops: CDR1 ENHRY, CDR2 SYGVKD. The CDR3 bases are TGTGCCATCAGGCCGACAGGGGGCTTCGGGGAGCAGTACTTC. As protein: CAIRPTGGFGEQYF.

This clone was counted once. V usage is TRBV30 and J usage is TRBJ2-2, with 10 bases matching TRBD1. V was pared by 1 base and J by 3 bases, with 5 bases of the junction left unmatched. CDR1 and CDR2 from the germline V gene are GTSNPN and SVGIG (reference sequence). CDR3 size: 16 residues. The CDR3 sequence is CAWSGWTGGYTGELFF. For the CDR3, the DNA is TGTGCCTGGAGTGGATGGACAGGGGGGTACACCGGGGAGCTGTTTTTT.

In its sample, this clone was seen a few times. The rearrangement links TRBV10-1 to TRBJ2-7; TRBD1 aligns across 7 bases. The V and J ends lost 6 bases and 3 bases, in that order; junction bases with no gene match: 8. There are 14 residues in the CDR3. Germline CDR1 reads WNHNN; CDR2 reads SYGVQD (reference sequence). The DNA for the CDR3 is TGCGCCAGCAGAGACAGGGTCAAAGGCTACGAGCAGTACTTC. Protein: CASRDRVKGYEQYF.

The chain employs TRBV5-1 and TRBJ2-5; possibly TRBD2 for D (5 bases). Germline CDR1 and CDR2: SGHRS and YFSETQ. Trimming cost V 0 bases and J 2 bases, with 8 bases left between them. The CDR3 has 14 amino acids. The CDR3 region is CASSLGGRQETQYF. The CDR3 DNA reads as TGCGCCAGCAGCTTGGGAGGGCGGCAAGAGACCCAGTACTTC.

The chain combines TRBV7-9 with TRBJ2-3; TRBD2 is a possible D gene (6 bases). The CDR3 runs to 17 residues. Trimming stripped 5 bases from V and 7 bases from J, with 25 bases between. CDR1 and CDR2 (germline): SEHNR, FQNEAQ (reference sequence). The DNA of the CDR3 is TGTGCCAGCAGCCGCCAAACCGGATATCCAGGAGGGCATACGCAGTATTTT. Translation: CASSRQTGYPGGHTQYF. The full variable domain, its missing parts supplied by reference TRBV7-9 and TRBJ2-3, is DTGVSQNPRHKITKRGQNVTFRCDPISEHNRLYWYRQTLGQGPEFLTYFQNEAQLEKSRLLSDRFSAERPKGSFSTLEIQRTEQGDSAMYLCASSRQTGYPGGHTQYFGPGTRLTVL.

The rearrangement uses TRBV5-1 and TRBJ2-3, with TRBD1 as a possible D gene (6 bases). The CDR3 loop spans 18 amino acids. V lost 4 bases and J lost 3, with 24 bases in between. Germline V lookup: CDR1 SGHRS, CDR2 YFSETQ. The CDR3 coding sequence is TGCGCCAGCAGCGAGAACCCTGCAGGGGCGCGAGGAACAGATACGCAGTATTTT. Translation: CASSENPAGARGTDTQYF.

V and J are TRBV4-1 and TRBJ1-3, with TRBD1 identical over 10 bases. V lost 0 bases to trimming and J lost 0 bases; unmatched junction nucleotides: 2. The CDR3 is 17 residues long. Germline CDR1 MGHRA, CDR2 YSYEKL. CDR3 sequence reads: CASSQEDRGFSGNTIYF. In nucleotides, the CDR3 is TGCGCCAGCAGCCAAGAGGACAGGGGGTTCTCTGGAAACACCATATATTTT.

The chain is built from TRBV27 and TRBJ2-2; 7 bases are shared with TRBD1. The junction had 3 bases not matched to a gene; V was cut back by 5 bases and J by 9 bases. The CDR3 length is 12 residues. Germline CDR1 MNHEY, CDR2 SMNVEV (reference sequence). CDR3 coding DNA: TGTGCCAGCAGTCCGACAGGGAGGGAGCTGTTTTTT. This sequence encodes CASSPTGRELFF.

This chain joins TRBV6-5 and TRBJ2-2; 9 bases map to TRBD2. The CDR3 extends over 15 amino acids. The ends lost 7 bases at V and 3 bases at J; junction bases unmatched: 6. The V gene's germline CDR1 is MNHEY and CDR2 SVGAGI. The CDR3 is CASTPTSGYTGELFF. The CDR3 DNA reads as TGTGCCAGCACCCCGACTAGCGGATACACCGGGGAGCTGTTTTTT.

The J gene is TRBJ2-3, the V gene TRBV27; 7 positions match TRBD2. The CDR3 has 14 amino acids. Germline CDR1 and CDR2: MNHEY and SMNVEV (reference sequence). Losses at the gene ends were 3 bases for V and 2 bases for J; bases not matched to a gene: 2. CDR3 nucleotide sequence: TGTGCCAGCAGTTTTGGACTAGACACAGATACGCAGTATTTT. It yields the protein CASSFGLDTDTQYF.

The genes are TRBV9 and TRBJ1-2; no clear D. Germline V gives CDR1 SGDLS, CDR2 YYNGEE. The CDR3 runs to 17 residues. V was trimmed by 4 bases and J by 0 bases, leaving 19 bases between them. CDR3 bases: TGTGCCAGCAGCCATCCCTTGACGGACGTTCCTAACTATGGCTACACCTTC. Translated, it gives CASSHPLTDVPNYGYTF.

This clone has ten or more counts. V usage is TRBV28 and J usage is TRBJ2-7, with TRBD2 matching 7 bases. This CDR3 is built from 18 residues. CDR1 and CDR2 from the germline V gene are MDHEN and SYDVKM. V lost 5 bases, J lost 2 bases, and 18 bases stayed unmatched. CDR3 sequence reads: CASSLWGGTGSKTYEQYF. The CDR3 nucleotides are TGTGCCAGCAGTCTTTGGGGGGGTACAGGATCCAAAACCTACGAGCAGTACTTC. The full variable domain, in which reference TRBV28 and TRBJ2-7 provide the parts outside the CDR3, is DVKVTQSSRYLVKRTGEKVFLECVQDMDHENMFWYRQDPGLGLRLIYFSYDVKMKEKGDIPEGYSVSREKKERFSLILESASTNQTSMYLCASSLWGGTGSKTYEQYFGPGTRLTVT.

J is TRBJ2-1 and V is TRBV10-3; the D is unclear. This CDR3 has 13 amino acids. The germline gives CDR1 ENHRY, CDR2 SYGVKD. Trimming took off 8 bases at V and 0 bases at J, with 8 bases between the two ends. CDR3 sequence reads: CAIADNSYNEQFF. The CDR3 DNA reads as TGTGCCATCGCAGACAACTCCTACAATGAGCAGTTCTTC.

This clone has a count of ten or more. The chain couples TRBV15 to TRBJ2-7, with 9 bases fitting TRBD1. The V gene's germline CDR1 is LNHNV and CDR2 YYDKDF (reference sequence). CDR3 length: 14 amino acids. With V trimmed by 0 bases and J by 6 bases, 3 bases remained unmatched. The CDR3 DNA is TGTGCCACCAGCAGAGAGTCGACAGGGGGCGAGCAGTACTTC. Translating it yields CATSRESTGGEQYF.

The chain uses TRBV28 and TRBJ2-5, with D possibly being TRBD2 (5 bases). Germline-derived CDR1 and CDR2 are MDHEN and SYDVKM. This CDR3 spans 16 amino acids. Between the trimmed V and J ends, which lost 7 bases and 2 bases, there was a span of 20 bases. The CDR3: CASTFVLGETQETQYF. The CDR3 DNA is TGTGCCAGCACCTTTGTTCTGGGAGAAACACAAGAGACCCAGTACTTC.

With respect to this clone: Distinct nucleotide sequences in the sample also encode this CDR3. V is TRBV7-6 and J is TRBJ1-5; D is uncertain. Germline lookup yields CDR1 SGHVS and CDR2 FNYEAQ. Trimming shortened V by 1 base and J by 5 bases, and 6 bases separated the two germline ends. The CDR3 contains 13 residues. The CDR3 loop is CASSLGGDQPQHF. The CDR3 nucleotides read TGTGCCAGCAGCTTAGGAGGCGATCAGCCCCAGCATTTT.

In the case of this clone: The same CDR3 can be traced to other DNA sequences in this sample. The V gene is TRBV28, the J gene TRBJ1-3; TRBD1 aligns across 7 bases. V was clipped by 2 bases and J by 1 base; unmatched bases: 2. Per the germline V gene, CDR1 is MDHEN and CDR2 is SYDVKM. CDR3 length: 15 amino acids. DNA of the CDR3: TGTGCCAGCAGTTTAAGGGGGCGATCTGGAAACACCATATATTTT. Protein: CASSLRGRSGNTIYF.

This clone showed up just once. The gene calls are TRBV7-9 and TRBJ1-1; the match to TRBD1 covers 10 bases. There are 13 residues in the CDR3. The J segment lost 6 bases and the V segment lost 11 bases, leaving 9 bases of the junction unmatched. The V gene's germline CDR1 is SEHNR and CDR2 FQNEAQ (reference sequence). CDR3 sequence reads: CAVGTGVSPEAFF. The CDR3 DNA reads TGTGCCGTCGGGACAGGGGTTTCCCCTGAAGCTTTCTTT.